Included here is one T cell receptor (beta chain) sequence, with context. Its antigen is unknown. The germline gene is not matched at one end of the junction; a read error may be the cause. Time point indicated: before preoperative PTX-NDP chemotherapy. The sample belongs to a study of esophageal squamous cell carcinoma under preoperative chemotherapy. As for the study in general: Both tumor-infiltrating lymphocytes and peripheral blood T cells had their TCR repertoires profiled. General study points: Clonal contraction, more than amplification, hit abundant clones after paclitaxel-nedaplatin. Chemotherapy was followed by significantly higher TCR diversity in peripheral T cells only, not tumor-infiltrating lymphocytes. Peripheral T cells migrating into the tumor appeared to partly supply post-treatment tumor-infiltrating lymphocytes.

TCRdb recomputed calls from the PCR reads with MiXCR, one row per CDR3 protein. The sample lists 5,000 to 7,500 distinct CDR3 sequences; about a third were seen once. The CDR3 contains 13 residues. Collection of the sample occurred from a patient given preoperative chemotherapy. The V call is TRBV12-3 or TRBV12-4, the J call TRBJ2-4; 8 positions match TRBD2. The source of this sequence is a human donor with esophageal squamous cell carcinoma. The donor label of this sample is uncertain. The CDR3 region is CASSSRGGKIRYF. In DNA, the CDR3 is TGTGCCAGCAGCTCTCGCGGGGGGAAGATTCGGTACTTC.